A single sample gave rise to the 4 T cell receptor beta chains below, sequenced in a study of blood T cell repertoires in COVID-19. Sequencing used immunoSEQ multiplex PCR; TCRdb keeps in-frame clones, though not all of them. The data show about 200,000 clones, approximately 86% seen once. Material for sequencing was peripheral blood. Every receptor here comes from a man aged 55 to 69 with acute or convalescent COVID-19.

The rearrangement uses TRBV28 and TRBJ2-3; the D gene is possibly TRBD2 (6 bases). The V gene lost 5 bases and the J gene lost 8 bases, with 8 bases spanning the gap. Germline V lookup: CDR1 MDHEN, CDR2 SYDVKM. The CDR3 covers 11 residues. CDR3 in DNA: TGTGCCAGCAGTACGGGACTTACGCAGTATTTT. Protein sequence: CASSTGLTQYF.

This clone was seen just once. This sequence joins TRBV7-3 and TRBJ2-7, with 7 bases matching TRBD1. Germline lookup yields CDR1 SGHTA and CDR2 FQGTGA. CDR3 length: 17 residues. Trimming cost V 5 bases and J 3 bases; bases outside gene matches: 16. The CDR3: CASSIRKPGQKIYEQYF. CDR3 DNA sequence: TGTGCCAGCAGCATCCGAAAACCGGGACAGAAAATCTACGAGCAGTACTTC.

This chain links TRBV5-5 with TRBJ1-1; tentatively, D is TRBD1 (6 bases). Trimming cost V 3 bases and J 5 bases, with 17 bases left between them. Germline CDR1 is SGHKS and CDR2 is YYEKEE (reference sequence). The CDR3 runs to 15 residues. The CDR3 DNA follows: TGTGCCAGCAGCTCGGAACAGGGATGGAGTACTGAAGCTTTCTTT. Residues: CASSSEQGWSTEAFF.

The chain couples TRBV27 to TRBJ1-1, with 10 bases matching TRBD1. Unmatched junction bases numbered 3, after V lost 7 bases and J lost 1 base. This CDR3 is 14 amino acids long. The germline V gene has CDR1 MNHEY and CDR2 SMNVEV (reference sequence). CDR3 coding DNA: TGTGCCAGCAATAGACAGGGGGCGAACACTGAAGCTTTCTTT. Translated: CASNRQGANTEAFF.